The T cell receptor (beta chain) under discussion was sequenced for a study of blood T cells in healthy people across ages. General observations from the study: Unknown CMV status may confound age-related changes in expanded clones.

The CDR3 spans 12 residues. V gave up 3 bases and J gave up 10 bases; unmatched junction bases: 5. The germline CDR1 and CDR2 sequences are SEHNR and FQNEAQ (reference sequence). This clonotype was observed a few times. Its antigen is not known. A second PCR of roughly 7 to 11 cycles used a sample-barcoded 5' primer and a J-beta primer mix. One entry per CDR3 protein results from TCRdb running MiXCR on the 5' RACE reads. The table records approximately 1.5 million distinct CDR3 sequences, about 42% of them present only once. The total RNA that was extracted per sample amounted to at least 5 micrograms.

The sequence derives from a woman younger than 35 in good health. The chain combines TRBV7-9 with TRBJ1-2, with TRBD1 matching 7 bases. Sample: blood. The CDR3 DNA sequence: TGTGCCAGCAGCTTCTCAGGGGGAAACTACACCTTC. Its protein is CASSFSGGNYTF.